The 13 T cell receptor beta chains reported below all come from one sample, sequenced in a study of cytomegalovirus exposure and HLA in healthy donors. 60 Vbeta and 13 Jbeta primers were used in PCR. The protocol was immunoSEQ multiplex PCR, while the TCRdb copy is restricted to in-frame clones and leaves out a portion. Its listing shows around 140,000 clones. Sequenced sample: PBMCs. Receptors were obtained from a young man in good health and CMV-seronegative.

The chain has TRBV6-5 and TRBJ2-7; 8 nucleotides line up with TRBD1. CDR3 length: 14 residues. V lost 7 bases to trimming and J lost 3 bases; unmatched junction nucleotides: 8. In germline, CDR1 is MNHEY, CDR2 SVGAGI. The CDR3 coding sequence is TGTGCCAGCAAACGTGGACAGGGAATCTACGAGCAGTACTTC. Translating gives CASKRGQGIYEQYF.

The J gene is TRBJ2-3, the V gene TRBV20-1; D unresolved. Germline assignment: CDR1 DFQATT and CDR2 SNEGSKA (reference sequence). The CDR3 is 11 residues long. V lost 5 bases, J lost 2 bases, and 5 bases lay in between. The CDR3 nucleotides are TGCAGTGCTCCTATCACAGATACGCAGTATTTT. Its translation: CSAPITDTQYF.

This sequence joins TRBV7-8 and TRBJ2-5; possible D gene TRBD2, 6 bases. The DNA matches TRBJ2-7 better at its end, which makes the J call doubtful. CDR3 length: 15 residues. From germline, CDR1 is SGHVS and CDR2 FQNEAQ. CDR3 nucleotide sequence: TGTGCCAGCAGCTTAGGACTAGTTTCCTCCTACGAGCAGTACTTC. Its protein is CASSLGLVSSYEQYF.

The CDR3 coding sequence is TGTGCCAGCTCACTAGAGCTGGTGAACACTGAAGCTTTCTTT. It is translated as CASSLELVNTEAFF. The chain joins TRBV18 to TRBJ1-1; no reliable D call. This CDR3 has 14 amino acids. Trimming stripped 4 bases from V and 0 bases from J, with 9 bases between. Germline assignment: CDR1 KGHSH and CDR2 LQKENI. Combining the CDR3 with reference TRBV18 and TRBJ1-1 gives the whole variable domain NAGVMQNPRHLVRRRGQEARLRCSPMKGHSHVYWYRQLPEEGLKFMVYLQKENIIDESGMPKERFSAEFPKEGPSILRIQQVVRGDSAAYFCASSLELVNTEAFFGQGTRLTVV.

V gene TRBV6-6 combines with J gene TRBJ2-2, with D possibly being TRBD2 (6 bases). V was trimmed by 6 bases and J by 6 bases, leaving 17 bases between them. Germline CDR1 reads MNHNY; CDR2 reads SVGAGI (reference sequence). The CDR3 covers 15 residues. The CDR3 DNA is TGTGCCAGCAGCTCCTCAGGGACTGCTTCCGGGGAGCTGTTTTTT. It encodes CASSSSGTASGELFF.

V usage is TRBV19 and J usage is TRBJ2-7; 16 nucleotides match TRBD2. The CDR3 length is 14 residues. Germline V CDR1 and CDR2: LNHDA, SQIVND (reference sequence). The V segment lost 7 bases and the J segment 6 bases; nucleotides outside the gene matches: 3. CDR3 DNA sequence: TGTGCCAGTAAGGGACTAGCGGGAGGGTCCGAGCAGTACTTC. It codes for CASKGLAGGSEQYF.

The chain employs TRBV14 and TRBJ2-7, with D possibly TRBD2 on 6 matching bases. The CDR3 has 13 residues. The ends were cut back, 2 bases at V and 9 bases at J, with 14 bases in the middle. CDR1 and CDR2 (germline): SGHDN, FVKESK. CDR3 loop: CASSQSPGGVQYF. CDR3 in DNA: TGTGCCAGCAGCCAATCGCCTGGAGGGGTGCAGTACTTC.

This chain uses TRBV9 with TRBJ1-3; possibly TRBD1 for D (5 bases). Trimming left V 0 bases short and J 2 bases short, with 12 bases between. The CDR3 totals 16 residues. Germline CDR1 SGDLS, CDR2 YYNGEE. CDR3: CASSVAPGTAGNTIYF. The CDR3 DNA reads as TGTGCCAGCAGCGTAGCTCCGGGGACTGCTGGAAACACCATATATTTT.

This chain links TRBV9 with TRBJ1-1; perhaps TRBD1 as D (6 bases). The CDR3 is 16 amino acids. Deletions cut 2 bases from V and 6 bases from J, with 20 bases between. Germline CDR1 reads SGDLS; CDR2 reads YYNGEE. Here the CDR3 reads CASSVGGRSPAAEAFF. CDR3 sequence (DNA): TGTGCCAGCAGCGTCGGGGGGCGCAGCCCCGCAGCTGAAGCTTTCTTT.

This chain links TRBV7-2 with TRBJ1-5; tentatively, D is TRBD1 (6 bases). The length of the CDR3 is 15 residues. V shed 5 bases and J shed 2 bases, with 13 bases lying between them. Germline assignment: CDR1 SGHTA and CDR2 FQGNSA. CDR3 region: CASSATRGGNQPQHF. As DNA, the CDR3 is TGTGCCAGCAGCGCCACCAGGGGTGGCAATCAGCCCCAGCATTTT. Combining the CDR3 with reference TRBV7-2 and TRBJ1-5 gives the whole variable domain GAGVSQSPSNKVTEKGKDVELRCDPISGHTALYWYRQSLGQGLEFLIYFQGNSAPDKSGLPSDRFSAERTGGSVSTLTIQRTQQEDSAVYLCASSATRGGNQPQHFGDGTRLSIL.

The rearrangement links TRBV7-2 to TRBJ1-2; D perhaps matches TRBD1 (6 bases). Trimming removed 1 base at V and 7 bases at J, with 22 bases between. The germline CDR1 and CDR2 sequences are SGHTA and FQGNSA. CDR3 length: 17 amino acids. CDR3 sequence reads: CASSLGGIGTPSIGYTF. The DNA of the CDR3 is TGTGCCAGCAGCTTAGGAGGTATCGGGACACCATCTATTGGCTACACCTTC.

The chain uses TRBV6-6 and TRBJ2-7; tentative D call: TRBD2 (6 bases). Germline CDR1 and CDR2: MNHNY and SVGAGI (reference sequence). V shed 4 bases and J shed 1 base, with 14 bases lying between them. The CDR3 runs 15 residues. The CDR3 nucleotides read TGTGCCAGCAGTTTGACTAGTCTCTTATCCTACGAGCAGTACTTC. Residues: CASSLTSLLSYEQYF.

The chain is built from TRBV7-9 and TRBJ2-7, with 7 bases that match TRBD1. Unmatched junction bases numbered 10, after V lost 7 bases and J lost 4 bases. Per germline, CDR1 SEHNR and CDR2 FQNEAQ (reference sequence). CDR3 length equals 14 residues. The CDR3 sequence is CASTTGDPLYEQYF. The CDR3 DNA follows: TGTGCCAGCACAACAGGGGACCCCCTGTACGAGCAGTACTTC.